Reported below is one T cell receptor (beta chain). Its antigen target is currently unknown. Base qualities are missing; no much larger clone stands one base away. The CDR3 regions of human TCRbeta chains were subjected to immunosequencing. For the original study's pipeline: TCRs in the repertoires were matched against a reference library of SARS-CoV-2-specific TCRs that had been generated with the MIRA antigen-specificity platform. Breadth was defined as the fraction of unique TCRs that were SARS-CoV-2-associated, and depth was defined as the fraction of total T cells that were SARS-CoV-2-associated. Each spike-specific TCR was assigned to its reactive spike region and to a CD4 or CD8 class using the MIRA data. Log10-transformed breadth and depth values were compared by one-way ANOVA with Sidak's multiple comparisons tests. Entries here come from immuneACCESS through TCRdb and include only in-frame sequences with V and J called. Some clones fail to appear in such tables; in the studies checked, an unresolved V gene covers under half of the shortfall, and the cause of the remainder is unknown. That table furnishes V, J and clone size, whereas the DNA furnished D and trimming. The table for this sample lists roughly 80,000 clones; approximately 90% of them were counted only once. The biggest ten clones account for roughly 5.9% of the sample.

These data come from a study of T cell responses to AZD1222 COVID-19 vaccine (dated by TCRdb to the early 2020s). Concerning the study at large: A total of 233 trial participants underwent TCR sequencing, of whom 207 received two doses of AZD1222 and around 26 received two doses of the MenACWY control vaccine. Trial participants were enrolled by age into subgroups of 18-55, 56-69 and 70-plus years, and roughly 150, 30 and 60 TCR-sequenced participants, respectively, were included in these subgroups.

Results the study describes overall, beyond this receptor: Most participants were white British and females outnumbered males, and the authors suggested that clonal diversity may have been underestimated. After two AZD1222 doses, spike-specific TCR breadth and depth were significantly higher than at day 0 and than in MenACWY recipients. No day 14 peak-response samples were available, so repertoires were characterized only after the peak T cell response. Reportedly, almost half of the unique spike-specific TCRs recognized epitopes lying outside the regions that are mutated in the B.1.351 and B.1.1.7 variants. Vaccine-associated CD4 TCRs spanned the whole spike protein, with dominant responses in regions 160-218 and 743-854. Conclusions about previously exposed vaccinees are limited, since just five or six AZD1222 recipients were seropositive for SARS-CoV-2 at baseline. The 56-69-year group was small, and its depth increase did not reach significance, likely because of low power.

Per the publication, the time point label means: about 28 days (+/-7) after the second vaccine dose. AZD1222 recipients whose second dose came at about 4 weeks and those whose second dose came at about 12 weeks were combined into one group, since spike-specific TCR depth and breadth did not differ between the two schedules. Samples from vaccinated people were obtained from the UK trials COV001 and COV002, which included a single-blind randomized controlled phase 2/3 trial of AZD1222 (ChAdOx1 nCoV-19) in healthy adults. For TCRbeta chain sequencing, PBMC samples were collected from trial participants at day 0 and at day 28 after the second dose. Reading the germline V gene (reference sequence) gives CDR1 MNHNY and CDR2 SVGAGI. The CDR3 contains 14 residues, cysteine and phenylalanine counted. Only the CDR3 part of the read is kept: 42 bases, read in frame from the first base. Trimming at the junction amounts to 7 bases on V and 1 base on J, and the germline ends lie 12 bases apart.

The sample in question was peripheral blood, obtained 28 days after the second AZD1222 dose. The rearranged chain carries TRBV6-6 and TRBJ2-3, with the D gene not confidently named. This clonotype originated in an adult who received the AZD1222 COVID-19 vaccine. In nucleotide form, the sequence is TGTGCCAGCACCTCGGAAGGGCGCACAGATACGCAGTATTTT. The resulting protein is CASTSEGRTDTQYF.